A single sample gave rise to the 10 T cell receptor beta chains below, sequenced in a study of blood T cell repertoires in COVID-19. Sequenced by immunoSEQ multiplex PCR; TCRdb stores in-frame clones only, minus some. Here the sample spans around 270,000 clones, around nine tenths being singletons. Sequenced input: peripheral blood. All receptors derive from a man in his forties who had recovered from COVID-19.

The chain has TRBV5-6 and TRBJ1-1; D perhaps matches TRBD1 (5 bases). Trimming shortened V by 1 base and J by 2 bases, and 9 bases separated the two germline ends. This CDR3 is built from 14 residues. Looked up from germline, CDR1 is SGHDT and CDR2 is YYEEEE. The chain's CDR3 is CASSLRTPNTEAFF. CDR3 in DNA: TGTGCCAGCAGCTTGAGGACACCAAACACTGAAGCTTTCTTT.

CDR3 loop: CASSQERLAGGDTQYF. The DNA for the CDR3 is TGTGCCAGCAGCCAAGAACGGCTAGCGGGTGGAGATACGCAGTATTTT. The rearrangement links TRBV3-1 (or the pseudogene TRBV3-2) to TRBJ2-3, with 8 bases identical to TRBD2. The germline CDR1 and CDR2 sequences are LGHDT and YNNKEL (reference sequence). The J segment lost 5 bases and the V segment lost 0 bases, leaving 7 bases of the junction unmatched. CDR3 length equals 16 residues.

The chain employs TRBV5-1 and TRBJ2-7, with 11 bases matching TRBD2. Germline CDR1 SGHRS, CDR2 YFSETQ. The J segment lost 1 base and the V segment lost 4 bases, leaving 4 bases of the junction unmatched. This CDR3 is built from 15 residues. CDR3 in DNA: TGCGCCAGCAGCCAGATAGCGGGAGGGTCCTACGAGCAGTACTTC. Residues: CASSQIAGGSYEQYF.

The gene calls are TRBV6-1 and TRBJ2-5; D is ambiguous. V lost 2 bases to trimming and J lost 0 bases, with 13 bases between them. In germline, CDR1 is MNHNS, CDR2 SASEGT. The CDR3 is 16 amino acids. CDR3 amino acids: CASSEYTDSYQETQYF. The CDR3 DNA reads as TGTGCCAGCAGTGAATATACTGATTCATACCAAGAGACCCAGTACTTC.

The chain combines TRBV5-1 with TRBJ2-1, with a possible D match to TRBD2 (7 bases). V was clipped by 7 bases and J by 0 bases, with 14 bases between them. Germline assignment: CDR1 SGHRS and CDR2 YFSETQ. The CDR3 consists of 15 residues. In DNA form, the CDR3 reads TGCGCCAGCGGTGCGGGGGCTGGCTCCTACAATGAGCAGTTCTTC. It is translated as CASGAGAGSYNEQFF.

The chain couples TRBV4-3 to TRBJ2-3; 7 nucleotides agree with TRBD2. The CDR3 runs 15 residues. Germline V gene data show CDR1 as LGHNA and CDR2 as YSLEER. Losses at the gene ends were 1 base for V and 4 bases for J; bases not matched to a gene: 5. As DNA, the CDR3 is TGCGCCAGCAGCCAAGCCCCTCGGGGGGCAGATACGCAGTATTTT. This sequence encodes CASSQAPRGADTQYF.

This clone occurred once. The V call is TRBV3-1 (or the pseudogene TRBV3-2), the J call TRBJ1-6; possibly TRBD1 for D (5 bases). Germline V gene lookup returns CDR1 LGHDT and CDR2 YNNKEL (reference sequence). CDR3 length: 16 amino acids. Trimming took off 1 base at V and 4 bases at J, with 11 bases between the two ends. The CDR3 DNA reads TGTGCCAGCAGCCAAGGGTCGGGGGGTTATAATTCACCCCTCCACTTT. It yields the protein CASSQGSGGYNSPLHF.

The chain employs TRBV20-1 and TRBJ1-2; possible D gene TRBD1, 5 bases. Trimming took off 0 bases at V and 8 bases at J, with 7 bases between the two ends. The CDR3 has 11 residues. Germline V CDR1 and CDR2: DFQATT, SNEGSKA (reference sequence). The CDR3 DNA follows: TGCAGTGCTAGAGATGCAGGGGGCTACACCTTC. This codes for CSARDAGGYTF.

This chain links TRBV7-9 with TRBJ2-7; D not certain. This CDR3 region has 15 residues. Trimming took off 5 bases at V and 0 bases at J, with 14 bases between the two ends. Germline V gene data show CDR1 as SEHNR and CDR2 as FQNEAQ (reference sequence). This chain's CDR3 is CASSAQVSSSYEQYF. In nucleotides, the CDR3 is TGTGCCAGCAGCGCGCAGGTCTCCAGCTCCTACGAGCAGTACTTC.

The J gene is TRBJ1-2, the V gene TRBV3-1 (or the pseudogene TRBV3-2); D remains ambiguous. The ends were cut back, 4 bases at V and 13 bases at J, with 16 bases in the middle. The CDR3 totals 12 residues. Germline V gene lookup returns CDR1 LGHDT and CDR2 YNNKEL (reference sequence). Here the CDR3 reads CASSPSRQGITF. The CDR3 DNA reads TGTGCCAGCAGCCCGTCGAGGCAAGGAATCACCTTC.